This TCR beta chain emerged from a study of monozygotic twins with inflammatory bowel disease (dated by TCRdb to about 2019). For context, the study as a whole: A total of some 28 monozygotic twin pairs were included in the full study, comprising nine German pairs (four IBD-concordant, five IBD-discordant) and 19 IBD-discordant Danish pairs. Each individual had, on average, about 151 000 unique TCRalpha sequences and 181 000 unique TCRbeta sequences available for analysis. The search for disease-associated traits relied mainly on comparing, within discordant pairs, IBD patients with their genetically identical healthy co-twins. Beyond this particular receptor, the publication reports: No single strong signal or clonotype linked to IBD turned up in the results, so the idea that one exists was not supported. Repertoire similarity did not differ between concordant and discordant twins, possibly due to limited statistical power. Differing immunosuppressive treatments among patients may have added background noise and inter-individual variability to the repertoires. Fewer clonotypes were shared with other individuals by IBD patients than by healthy twins, most markedly in patients showing signs of disease activity. The analysis was unable to tell different T cell subtypes apart. Measured by the inverse Simpson index, TCRbeta repertoire diversity was lower in IBD patients than in their healthy co-twins.

Turning to this clonotype: The antigen it binds to is not known.

A roughly 2.7 ml peripheral blood sample was drawn into PAXgene tubes per donor and stored at -80°C. Without T cell sorting, total RNA was isolated from whole blood using the PAXgene blood miRNA kit on an automated QIAcube. Peripheral blood from monozygotic twin pairs who were concordant or discordant for inflammatory bowel disease underwent deep TCRalpha and TCRbeta repertoire profiling using unique molecular barcoding. Smoking habits were recorded for all twin pairs, and each individual was classified as a current, former or never smoker. The library was generated by 5' RACE. Each TCR library was prepared from about 4,000 ng of total RNA. cDNA was synthesized with SMARTScribe reverse transcriptase in eight separate reactions per sample. Unique molecular identifiers containing a 6-nucleotide sample barcode were introduced through template switching during cDNA synthesis. TCRalpha and TCRbeta cDNA was amplified by two nested PCRs of about 15 and 9 cycles, with bead purification after each PCR. Before amplification, cDNA was treated with uracil DNA-glycosylase and purified using the QIAquick PCR purification kit. The second PCR added Illumina TruSeq-compatible adapters along with sample-specific barcodes. TapeStation and Qubit were used to check library quality and concentration, and 5 to 6.5 ng of each library went into the pool. Sequencing of pooled libraries was carried out on an Illumina HiSeq2500 single-index Rapid Run using 2 x 100 bp reads and custom sequencing primers. The authors' pipeline ran thus. PCR and sequencing errors were corrected by UMI-based consensus assembly using MiGEC version 1.2.6. MiXCR version 2.1.1 handled V(D)J alignment, clonotype assembly and CDR3 extraction. Normalisation of gene usage, clonotype sharing and MAIT/NKT TCR abundance was achieved by analysing the top 1000, 10 000 and 20 000 clonotypes per sample. Diversity was computed as the inverse Simpson index with the vegan R package after downsampling to 27 000 UMIs. Paired Mann-Whitney U tests on discordant twin pairs were used, with Benjamini-Hochberg multiple-testing correction. Once TCRdb had reprocessed the reads, it stored one entry per CDR3 protein sequence and supplied no DNA. The V and J calls and clone size come from TCRdb's table, not from the authors' own analysis. This sample's clone table shows roughly 170,000 distinct CDR3 sequences. The ten largest account for roughly 7.4% of the sample.

Based on the germline V gene, the CDR1 and CDR2 sequences are KGHSH and LQKENI. Counted from cysteine to phenylalanine, this CDR3 has 14 amino acids. DNA for this receptor is not on file. This clonotype was obtained from a human donor with ulcerative colitis or Crohn's disease, or a healthy co-twin of an affected twin (not recorded which). The material sequenced was blood. The chain is made from TRBV18 and TRBJ1-5. The CDR3 region: CASSRGIAHQPQHF. Reference TRBV18 and TRBJ1-5 genes cover what lies past the CDR3, so the full variable domain is NAGVMQNPRHLVRRRGQEARLRCSPMKGHSHVYWYRQLPEEGLKFMVYLQKENIIDESGMPKERFSAEFPKEGPSILRIQQVVRGDSAAYFCASSRGIAHQPQHFGDGTRLSIL.